What follows describes a single TCR beta chain. The antigen is not known. This sample stems from a study of post-analysis software for immune sequencing data. Background on the study: Patients with relapsing-remitting, secondary progressive and progressive-relapsing multiple sclerosis courses were all represented.

Carried by the TCR beta cDNA libraries were unique molecular identifiers. MiXCR, applied by TCRdb to the PCR reads, yields one record per CDR3 protein. This sample has some 260,000 distinct CDR3 sequences; 36% occur once, and the top ten carry more than 4%. Study-wide points: People with multiple sclerosis had a significantly lower normalized Chao1 diversity than controls did. Patients used several TRBV segments, including TRBV5-6, TRBV5-1 and TRBV20-1, more often than controls. When the samples were clustered directly with F measure, those that had been prepared in the same batch showed strong co-clustering.

This CDR3 is built from 15 residues. Germline V lookup: CDR1 SGHRS, CDR2 YFSETQ. This TCR came from a girl aged 10-17 years with multiple sclerosis. The V call is TRBV5-1, the J call TRBJ2-5; the D gene could be TRBD1 or TRBD2 (5 bases each). The last part of the DNA fits TRBJ2-7 better; the J call may be wrong. Material for sequencing was blood. CDR3 sequence (DNA): TGCGCCAGCAGCTTGGAGGGGAGCCGAGCCTACGAGCAGTACTTC. It specifies CASSLEGSRAYEQYF.